The next 11 T cell receptor beta chains were all read from a single sample in a study of T-cell memory formation after mild COVID-19. TCRdb re-derived calls from the 5' RACE reads in MiXCR, one entry per CDR3 protein. The table has over 350,000 distinct CDR3 sequences, 20% to 25% seen once. The sample consisted of PBMCs or a T cell subset sorted from them (not recorded which). The receptors shown here come from an adult woman who had mild COVID-19 (a few samples of this study predate the infection). Cell type and time point are not known.

This clonotype was seen a handful of times. The genes are TRBV7-9 and TRBJ1-1; maybe TRBD1 (6 bases). Germline V gene data show CDR1 as SEHNR and CDR2 as FQNEAQ (reference sequence). CDR3 size: 14 residues. Trimming took 4 bases from V and 0 from J, leaving 9 bases between them. This CDR3 is CASSSGHMNTEAFF. The CDR3 nucleotides are TGTGCCAGCAGCTCGGGACACATGAACACTGAAGCTTTCTTT.

The rearrangement uses TRBV5-8 and TRBJ2-3; no clear D gene. V shed 4 bases and J shed 5 bases, with 8 bases lying between them. The germline gives CDR1 SGHTS, CDR2 YDEGEE. This CDR3 contains 12 residues. Written as DNA, the CDR3 is TGTGCCAGCAGCAGAAACAGAGATACGCAGTATTTT. Protein sequence: CASSRNRDTQYF. The full variable domain, in which reference TRBV5-8 and TRBJ2-3 provide the parts outside the CDR3, is EAGVTQSPTHLIKTRGQQATLRCSPISGHTSVYWYQQALGLGLQFLLWYDEGEERNRGNFPPRFSGRQFPNYSSELNVNALELEDSALYLCASSRNRDTQYFGPGTRLTVL.

This chain connects TRBV20-1 to TRBJ1-1; D not certain. This CDR3 is built from 15 residues. V lost 4 bases, J lost 4 bases, and 19 bases lay in between. Germline V gene lookup returns CDR1 DFQATT and CDR2 SNEGSKA (reference sequence). CDR3 protein: CSATALDRAGTEAFF. CDR3 DNA sequence: TGCAGTGCTACTGCTCTGGACCGGGCCGGCACTGAAGCTTTCTTT.

As DNA, the CDR3 is TGCAGCGTTGAAGCCCTGAGGAACACTGAAGCTTTCTTT. Translating gives CSVEALRNTEAFF. This chain uses TRBV29-1 with TRBJ1-1; D is uncertain. From germline, CDR1 is SQVTM and CDR2 ANQGSEA. The CDR3 has 13 amino acids. V was clipped by 1 base and J by 1 base, with 7 bases between them.

This clonotype was seen a handful of times. The chain recombines TRBV7-9 with TRBJ2-3; D is possibly TRBD2 (5 bases). The germline V and J ends were trimmed by 5 bases and 2 bases, with 8 bases remaining between them. The CDR3 has 13 amino acids. The germline CDR1 and CDR2 sequences are SEHNR and FQNEAQ (reference sequence). CDR3 DNA sequence: TGTGCCAGCAGCCCCGGGAACACAGATACGCAGTATTTT. It encodes CASSPGNTDTQYF. The full variable domain, rest sourced from reference TRBV7-9 and TRBJ2-3, is DTGVSQNPRHKITKRGQNVTFRCDPISEHNRLYWYRQTLGQGPEFLTYFQNEAQLEKSRLLSDRFSAERPKGSFSTLEIQRTEQGDSAMYLCASSPGNTDTQYFGPGTRLTVL.

In this sample, this clonotype turned up many times. V and J are TRBV7-6 and TRBJ2-2; 7 nucleotides match TRBD2. The CDR3 sequence is 17 residues long. With V trimmed by 3 bases and J by 5 bases, 12 bases remained unmatched. Germline V gives CDR1 SGHVS, CDR2 FNYEAQ. CDR3 protein: CASSLVPGLPTTGELFF. The CDR3 bases are TGTGCCAGCAGCTTGGTCCCGGGACTACCAACAACCGGGGAGCTGTTTTTT.

The V gene is TRBV30, the J gene TRBJ2-1; the D gene is possibly TRBD2 (5 bases). The CDR3 sequence is 14 residues long. CDR1 and CDR2 (germline): GTSNPN, SVGIG (reference sequence). Trimming took 3 bases from V and 3 from J, leaving 12 bases between them. This CDR3 reads CAWSDSGDYNEQFF. Written as DNA, the CDR3 is TGTGCCTGGAGCGATTCCGGGGACTACAATGAGCAGTTCTTC.

V gene TRBV20-1 combines with J gene TRBJ2-2; 9 bases fit TRBD1. CDR1 is DFQATT and CDR2 is SNEGSKA in the germline V gene (reference sequence). Trimming at V came to 5 bases and at J to 4 bases, leaving 5 bases not matched to a gene. The CDR3 has 14 amino acids. The CDR3 bases are TGCAGTGCTTTGGACAGGGGAAGCACCGGGGAGCTGTTTTTT. Amino acids: CSALDRGSTGELFF.

V gene TRBV4-1 combines with J gene TRBJ2-7, with D unclear. CDR3 length: 10 amino acids. Germline-derived CDR1 and CDR2 are MGHRA and YSYEKL. For the CDR3, the DNA is TGCGCCAGCAGCCAAGATGTCCCTAGCGTC. Translated, it gives CASSQDVPSV.

A few counts support this clonotype. The chain recombines TRBV7-2 with TRBJ2-1; D is uncertain. This CDR3 contains 12 residues. Germline V gives CDR1 SGHTA, CDR2 FQGNSA. The V end lost 3 bases, the J end lost 6 bases, and 6 bases lay between the germline ends. CDR3 DNA sequence: TGTGCCAGCAGCTTTTACCTCAATGAGCAGTTCTTC. Protein: CASSFYLNEQFF.

The chain joins TRBV27 to TRBJ2-1, with 10 positions matching TRBD2. Germline CDR1 and CDR2: MNHEY and SMNVEV (reference sequence). CDR3 size: 14 residues. Losses at the gene ends were 5 bases for V and 10 bases for J; bases not matched to a gene: 8. The CDR3 protein is CASSRASGSSEQFF. CDR3 coding DNA: TGTGCCAGCAGTAGGGCTAGCGGGAGTAGCGAGCAGTTCTTC.